The rows below give T cell receptor beta chains drawn from one sample of a study of T cell repertoires in cytomegalovirus infection. One entry per CDR3 protein, called by TCRdb with MiXCR from the reads. In the table there are about 340,000 distinct CDR3 sequences, roughly 28% of which are singletons. Their recognized antigens are unknown. The sample in question was cultured PBMCs, obtained from culture after CMV antigen stimulation. The receptors shown here come from a human donor in good health (CMV status not recorded). Some clones in this sample may be carry-over from other donors' samples. The CDR3 runs from the conserved cysteine through the conserved F or W. The D gene is left open where the match is weak. Only some rows state a clone size, as once, few, many or a class for expanded clones.

d_call j_call v_call clone_size cdr3_aa cdr3_nt
. TRBJ1-3 TRBV12-3/TRBV12-4 . CASSLGYSGNTIYF TGTGCCAGCAGTTTAGGATACTCTGGAAACACCATATATTTT
. TRBJ1-1 TRBV7-6 . CARGGGAYETGQNTEAFF TGTGCCAGGGGGGGGGGGGCGTACGAAACAGGTCAGAACACTGAAGCTTTCTTT
. TRBJ1-2 TRBV29-1 few CSVEDGPTAGYGYTF TGCAGCGTTGAAGACGGGCCTACCGCAGGCTATGGCTACACCTTC
TRBD1 TRBJ2-5 TRBV5-5 . CASSILSGTARTQYF TGTGCCAGCAGCATCCTATCCGGGACAGCCAGGACCCAGTACTTC
. TRBJ2-1 TRBV5-1 . CASIARAHPYNEQFF TGCGCCAGCATTGCTCGGGCCCACCCCTACAATGAGCAGTTCTTC
. TRBJ2-1 TRBV27 many CASSPSVGDAPLYNEQFF TGTGCCAGCAGCCCCTCCGTGGGAGACGCGCCACTATACAATGAGCAGTTCTTC
. TRBJ2-1 TRBV11-1 few CASSLAKFWPIFF TGTGCCAGCAGCTTAGCGAAGTTCTGGCCGATTTTCTTC
. TRBJ1-6 TRBV12-3/TRBV12-4 . CASSFNRERNSPLHF TGTGCCAGCAGTTTCAACCGGGAAAGAAATTCACCCCTCCACTTT
TRBD1 TRBJ1-2 TRBV7-9 . CASTFSTGVVNYGYTF TGTGCCAGCACCTTCTCGACAGGGGTAGTTAACTATGGCTACACCTTC
. TRBJ2-7 TRBV20-1 few CSARDLRVGRSSYEQYF TGCAGTGCTAGAGATCTTAGAGTAGGGCGGAGCTCCTACGAGCAGTACTTC
. TRBJ1-5 TRBV30 few CAWTPGPNQPQHF TGTGCCTGGACCCCGGGACCCAATCAGCCCCAGCATTTT
. TRBJ1-5 TRBV12-3/TRBV12-4 few CASSPNGRGYNQPQHF TGTGCCAGCAGTCCAAATGGTAGGGGCTACAATCAGCCCCAGCATTTT
TRBD1 TRBJ1-1 TRBV2 many CASRLQGQGAEAFF TGTGCCAGCAGGTTACAGGGGCAAGGGGCTGAAGCTTTCTTT
TRBD1 TRBJ1-5 TRBV27 few CASSLNRGGRQPQHF TGTGCCAGCAGTTTGAACAGGGGAGGGCGGCAGCCCCAGCATTTT
. TRBJ1-2 TRBV7-2 many CASRPGILYGYTF TGTGCCAGCAGACCCGGGATACTCTATGGCTACACCTTC
. TRBJ2-7 TRBV20-1 . CSAPIHHEQYF TGCAGTGCTCCGATACACCACGAGCAGTACTTC
TRBD1 TRBJ1-1 TRBV9 . CASSVAKGQGAVAFF TGTGCCAGCAGCGTAGCCAAGGGACAGGGGGCCGTAGCTTTCTTT
. TRBJ2-7 TRBV27 . CASGVDYEQYF TGTGCCAGCGGGGTAGACTACGAGCAGTACTTC
TRBD1 TRBJ1-1 TRBV6-1 many CASSVPRTGVNTEAFF TGTGCCAGCAGTGTTCCCCGGACAGGGGTGAACACTGAAGCTTTCTTT
. TRBJ2-7 TRBV6-1 . CASSFSPEVPSEQYF TGTGCCAGCAGTTTTTCCCCCGAGGTTCCTAGCGAGCAGTACTTC
. TRBJ2-3 TRBV5-6 . CASSLTVTLTTDTQYF TGTGCCAGCAGCTTAACAGTAACGCTTACCACAGATACGCAGTATTTT
TRBD1 TRBJ1-1 TRBV5-1 . CASQPGQGVDKNTEAFF TGCGCCAGCCAACCGGGACAGGGTGTCGATAAGAACACTGAAGCTTTCTTT
TRBD1 TRBJ2-6 TRBV4-1 few CASSPKGALSGANVLTF TGCGCCAGCAGCCCGAAGGGGGCACTTTCTGGGGCCAACGTCCTGACTTTC
TRBD1 TRBJ2-5 TRBV10-3 few CAISEGQGTYRGTQYF TGTGCCATCAGTGAAGGACAGGGGACGTACAGGGGGACCCAGTACTTC
. TRBJ2-3 TRBV11-2 few CASTPSTDTQYF TGTGCCAGCACCCCTAGCACAGATACGCAGTATTTT
. TRBJ1-2 TRBV15 once CATSRRRGDYGYTF TGTGCCACCAGCAGGAGGAGGGGGGACTATGGCTACACCTTC
. TRBJ1-2 TRBV28 few CASSVRWGGRYGYTF TGTGCCAGCAGCGTTAGATGGGGGGGGCGTTATGGCTACACCTTC
. TRBJ1-5 TRBV12-3/TRBV12-4 . CASSSRDGLGWPQHF TGTGCCAGCAGTTCCCGGGACGGCCTTGGTTGGCCCCAGCATTTT
TRBD2 TRBJ2-5 TRBV9 few CASSGGLAEETQYF TGTGCCAGCAGCGGGGGACTAGCGGAAGAGACCCAGTACTTC
TRBD1 TRBJ2-2 TRBV2 . CASSARGLNTGELFF TGTGCCAGCAGCGCCAGGGGGTTGAACACCGGGGAGCTGTTTTTT
. TRBJ1-1 TRBV6-5 few CASSYVNPRGANTEAFF TGTGCCAGCAGTTACGTCAACCCGAGGGGCGCGAACACTGAAGCTTTCTTT
. TRBJ1-2 TRBV4-1 . CASSQDPTSNYGYTF TGCGCCAGCAGCCAAGATCCAACATCCAACTATGGCTACACCTTC
TRBD1 TRBJ2-5 TRBV7-2 many CASSLARAGGRETQYF TGTGCCAGCAGCTTAGCGAGGGCAGGGGGCAGGGAGACCCAGTACTTC
. TRBJ1-2 TRBV7-2 many CASSLAGGFNYGYTF TGTGCCAGCAGCTTAGCGGGGGGGTTCAACTATGGCTACACCTTC
TRBD1 TRBJ1-4 TRBV11-2 . CASSLRGQANEKLFF TGTGCCAGCAGCTTACGGGGACAGGCAAATGAAAAACTGTTTTTT
. TRBJ1-2 TRBV2 once CASSEVEGAGGF TGTGCCAGCAGTGAAGTGGAAGGGGCTGGGGGCTTC
TRBD2 TRBJ2-7 TRBV7-2 few CASSLVGRKLAGGNYEQYF TGTGCCAGCAGCTTAGTTGGCCGAAAACTAGCGGGAGGGAACTACGAGCAGTACTTC
TRBD1 TRBJ1-2 TRBV20-1 . CSARTGGYGYTF TGCAGTGCTAGGACAGGGGGCTATGGCTACACCTTC
. TRBJ1-2 TRBV29-1 . CSVDPGGINYGYTF TGCAGCGTTGACCCCGGGGGCATAAACTATGGCTACACCTTC
. TRBJ2-5 TRBV7-6 many CASSLNRQIQETQYF TGTGCCAGCAGCTTAAATAGACAGATCCAAGAGACCCAGTACTTC
. TRBJ1-5 TRBV20-1 many CSARWRSRASNQPQHF TGCAGTGCTAGATGGCGGTCAAGGGCTAGCAATCAGCCCCAGCATTTT
TRBD2 TRBJ2-7 TRBV28 . CASSPSQAGGFEQYF TGTGCCAGCAGTCCATCCCAGGCGGGAGGGTTCGAGCAGTACTTC
TRBD2 TRBJ2-1 TRBV6-5 . CASSRYAPGLAVLEQFF TGTGCCAGCAGCCGATACGCTCCGGGACTAGCGGTCTTGGAGCAGTTCTTC
TRBD2 TRBJ2-7 TRBV29-1 . CSVGLAGYEQYF TGCAGCGTTGGACTAGCGGGGTACGAGCAGTACTTC
. TRBJ1-4 TRBV27 once CASSLTSGFLGEKLFF TGTGCCAGCAGTTTGACTTCTGGGTTCTTGGGTGAAAAACTGTTTTTT
. TRBJ1-5 TRBV10-3 . CAISVTGGGNQPRHF TGTGCCATCAGTGTCACAGGAGGAGGCAATCAGCCCCGGCATTTT
. TRBJ2-3 TRBV4-1 . CASSPGPLADTQYF TGCGCCAGCAGCCCTGGACCCCTAGCAGATACGCAGTATTTT
. TRBJ1-1 TRBV19 . CASSIFRWATEAFF TGTGCCAGTAGTATCTTTCGGTGGGCCACTGAAGCTTTCTTT
. TRBJ2-7 TRBV28 . CVSRYYEQYF TGTGTGTCCCGCTACTACGAGCAGTACTTC
. TRBJ1-5 TRBV7-6 few CASSLAKSDQPQHF TGTGCCAGCAGCTTAGCTAAGTCCGATCAGCCCCAGCATTTT
TRBD2 TRBJ2-3 TRBV5-1 . CASVERGMSTDTQYF TGCGCCAGCGTCGAGCGGGGTATGAGCACAGATACGCAGTATTTT
. TRBJ2-5 TRBV7-2 many CASSLNPGLGETQYF TGTGCCAGCAGCCTGAACCCGGGGTTGGGGGAGACCCAGTACTTC